The rows below give T cell receptor beta chains drawn from one sample of a study of shared clonotypes between healthy human individuals. Generated by immunoSEQ multiplex PCR, the TCRdb table keeps only in-frame clones and is missing some. The profile covers around 2.5 million clones, with approximately 93% appearing a single time and approximately 0.37% taken by the ten largest. Sequencing was carried out using naive CD4+ T cells from PBMCs. These receptors all stem from a man younger than 30 in good health. Some clones in this sample may be carry-over from other donors' samples. CDR3s include the opening cysteine and the closing phenylalanine or tryptophan. The order of the fields is D gene, J gene, V gene, clone size, CDR3 protein, CDR3 DNA. The D gene is left open where the match is weak. Clone sizes are given selectively: once, few, many, or a class where the clone is expanded.

d_call: TRBD1; j_call: TRBJ2-7; v_call: TRBV27; clone_size: -; cdr3_aa: CASSFWGQSYEQYF; cdr3_nt: TGTGCCAGCAGTTTTTGGGGACAGAGCTACGAGCAGTACTTC
d_call: TRBD1; j_call: TRBJ1-1; v_call: TRBV18; clone_size: -; cdr3_aa: CASSQSGTGKRANTEAFF; cdr3_nt: TGTGCCAGCTCGCAATCCGGGACAGGGAAGCGTGCGAACACTGAAGCTTTCTTT
d_call: -; j_call: TRBJ1-2; v_call: TRBV28; clone_size: -; cdr3_aa: CASSLGVGGYTF; cdr3_nt: TGTGCCAGCAGTTTAGGTGTTGGTGGCTACACCTTC
d_call: -; j_call: TRBJ2-2; v_call: TRBV6-1; clone_size: once; cdr3_aa: CASSVRGANTGELFF; cdr3_nt: TGTGCCAGCAGTGTAAGGGGAGCGAACACCGGGGAGCTGTTTTTT
d_call: -; j_call: TRBJ2-6; v_call: TRBV10-3; clone_size: -; cdr3_aa: CAISESFGSGANVLTF; cdr3_nt: TGTGCCATCAGTGAGTCTTTTGGCTCTGGGGCCAACGTCCTGACTTTC
d_call: TRBD1; j_call: TRBJ1-4; v_call: TRBV7-2; clone_size: -; cdr3_aa: CASSHMIQGAGEKLFF; cdr3_nt: TGTGCCAGCAGCCACATGATACAGGGGGCGGGAGAAAAACTGTTTTTT
d_call: -; j_call: TRBJ2-2; v_call: TRBV27; clone_size: -; cdr3_aa: CASSSSNTGELFF; cdr3_nt: TGTGCCAGCAGTTCCTCGAACACCGGGGAGCTGTTTTTT
d_call: TRBD2; j_call: TRBJ2-5; v_call: TRBV19; clone_size: -; cdr3_aa: CASSVSGRVETQYF; cdr3_nt: TGTGCCAGTAGTGTTAGCGGGAGGGTAGAGACCCAGTACTTC
d_call: -; j_call: TRBJ2-7; v_call: TRBV21-1; clone_size: -; cdr3_aa: CASSLTRTYEQYF; cdr3_nt: TGTGCCAGCAGCCTTACACGGACCTACGAGCAGTACTTC
d_call: -; j_call: TRBJ1-1; v_call: TRBV2; clone_size: few; cdr3_aa: CASQSTGPNTEAFF; cdr3_nt: TGTGCCAGCCAAAGTACAGGGCCCAACACTGAAGCTTTCTTT
d_call: -; j_call: TRBJ2-5; v_call: TRBV2; clone_size: -; cdr3_aa: CASSEPLKTQYF; cdr3_nt: TGTGCCAGCAGTGAACCTTTGAAGACCCAGTACTTC
d_call: TRBD2; j_call: TRBJ2-1; v_call: TRBV27; clone_size: once; cdr3_aa: CASGTRRSRDNEQFF; cdr3_nt: TGTGCCAGCGGGACTAGACGGAGTAGGGACAATGAGCAGTTCTTC
d_call: TRBD2; j_call: TRBJ2-1; v_call: TRBV25-1; clone_size: -; cdr3_aa: CASSEAGRPYNEQFF; cdr3_nt: TGTGCCAGCAGTGAAGCCGGGAGGCCCTACAATGAGCAGTTCTTC
d_call: -; j_call: TRBJ1-1; v_call: TRBV6-5; clone_size: -; cdr3_aa: CASSYSDLLNTEAFF; cdr3_nt: TGTGCCAGCAGTTACTCTGACCTCCTGAACACTGAAGCTTTCTTT
d_call: TRBD2; j_call: TRBJ2-5; v_call: TRBV9; clone_size: -; cdr3_aa: CASSPSSGLAGVETQYF; cdr3_nt: TGTGCCAGCAGCCCCTCCTCGGGACTAGCGGGAGTTGAGACCCAGTACTTC
d_call: -; j_call: TRBJ2-1; v_call: TRBV7-8; clone_size: -; cdr3_aa: CASSLLSGFYNEQFF; cdr3_nt: TGTGCCAGCAGCTTACTAAGCGGATTCTACAATGAGCAGTTCTTC
d_call: -; j_call: TRBJ1-1; v_call: TRBV27; clone_size: -; cdr3_aa: CASRPGRGSVNTEAFF; cdr3_nt: TGTGCCAGCAGGCCCGGCAGGGGATCCGTGAACACTGAAGCTTTCTTT
d_call: TRBD1; j_call: TRBJ1-1; v_call: TRBV5-1; clone_size: -; cdr3_aa: CASSRDRGLYTEAFF; cdr3_nt: TGCGCCAGCAGCAGAGACAGGGGGCTGTACACTGAAGCTTTCTTT
d_call: -; j_call: TRBJ2-5; v_call: TRBV5-1; clone_size: once; cdr3_aa: CASSLDRPTQETQYF; cdr3_nt: TGCGCCAGCAGCTTGGATCGCCCTACCCAAGAGACCCAGTACTTC
d_call: TRBD2; j_call: TRBJ2-7; v_call: TRBV5-6; clone_size: -; cdr3_aa: CASSWEGPHYEQYF; cdr3_nt: TGTGCCAGCAGCTGGGAGGGGCCCCACTACGAGCAGTACTTC
d_call: -; j_call: TRBJ1-2; v_call: TRBV30; clone_size: -; cdr3_aa: CAWTSSARGYTF; cdr3_nt: TGTGCCTGGACCTCGAGTGCGCGCGGCTACACCTTC
d_call: -; j_call: TRBJ2-5; v_call: TRBV7-3; clone_size: -; cdr3_aa: CASSLEAPGGYF; cdr3_nt: TGTGCCAGCAGCTTAGAGGCGCCAGGCGGTTACTTC
d_call: -; j_call: TRBJ1-5; v_call: TRBV6-1; clone_size: -; cdr3_aa: CASSEIRRGTQPQHF; cdr3_nt: TGTGCCAGCAGTGAAATCCGTCGGGGTACTCAGCCCCAGCATTTT
d_call: -; j_call: TRBJ1-2; v_call: TRBV7-2; clone_size: once; cdr3_aa: CASSLNGISNYGYTF; cdr3_nt: TGTGCCAGCAGCTTAAATGGGATATCTAACTATGGCTACACCTTC
d_call: TRBD2; j_call: TRBJ2-7; v_call: TRBV6-5; clone_size: -; cdr3_aa: CASSDQLATSYEQYF; cdr3_nt: TGTGCCAGCAGCGACCAACTAGCGACCTCCTACGAGCAGTACTTC
d_call: -; j_call: TRBJ1-1; v_call: TRBV9; clone_size: once; cdr3_aa: CASSVTGREAFF; cdr3_nt: TGTGCCAGCAGCGTTACCGGGCGGGAAGCTTTCTTT
d_call: TRBD2; j_call: TRBJ2-2; v_call: TRBV5-6; clone_size: -; cdr3_aa: CASSLIGRREDPGELFF; cdr3_nt: TGTGCCAGCAGCTTAATAGGTCGGCGGGAGGATCCCGGGGAGCTGTTTTTT
d_call: -; j_call: TRBJ2-7; v_call: TRBV7-9; clone_size: -; cdr3_aa: CASSLASPMAHEQYF; cdr3_nt: TGTGCCAGCAGCTTAGCTTCTCCCATGGCCCACGAGCAGTACTTC
d_call: -; j_call: TRBJ2-7; v_call: TRBV5-6; clone_size: -; cdr3_aa: CASSLVVSNDEQYF; cdr3_nt: TGTGCCAGCAGCTTGGTTGTGAGCAACGACGAGCAGTACTTC
d_call: TRBD1; j_call: TRBJ1-1; v_call: TRBV30; clone_size: -; cdr3_aa: CAWDRGQGKGEAFF; cdr3_nt: TGTGCCTGGGACAGGGGGCAAGGGAAGGGTGAAGCTTTCTTT
d_call: -; j_call: TRBJ2-2; v_call: TRBV29-1; clone_size: once; cdr3_aa: CSVGKGSSNTGELFF; cdr3_nt: TGCAGCGTTGGAAAAGGGAGTTCGAACACCGGGGAGCTGTTTTTT
d_call: -; j_call: TRBJ2-5; v_call: TRBV27; clone_size: -; cdr3_aa: CASSLGRGGLGETQYF; cdr3_nt: TGTGCCAGCAGTTTAGGGCGGGGAGGTTTGGGAGAGACCCAGTACTTC
d_call: TRBD1; j_call: TRBJ1-2; v_call: TRBV28; clone_size: -; cdr3_aa: CASSQGGRGPNYGYTF; cdr3_nt: TGTGCCAGCAGCCAAGGGGGCAGGGGCCCTAACTATGGCTACACCTTC
d_call: -; j_call: TRBJ1-4; v_call: TRBV7-3; clone_size: -; cdr3_aa: CASSLSPGEKLFF; cdr3_nt: TGTGCCAGCAGCTTATCGCCGGGTGAAAAACTGTTTTTT
d_call: -; j_call: TRBJ2-7; v_call: TRBV29-1; clone_size: -; cdr3_aa: CSVERSLRSGEQYF; cdr3_nt: TGCAGCGTTGAAAGGTCTTTAAGATCAGGGGAGCAGTACTTC
d_call: -; j_call: TRBJ1-2; v_call: TRBV29-1; clone_size: few; cdr3_aa: CSVAVPGYTF; cdr3_nt: TGCAGCGTTGCGGTACCGGGCTACACCTTC
d_call: -; j_call: TRBJ2-7; v_call: TRBV4-3; clone_size: -; cdr3_aa: CASSQEVMGGHYEQYF; cdr3_nt: TGCGCCAGCAGCCAAGAGGTGATGGGCGGACACTACGAGCAGTACTTC
d_call: TRBD1; j_call: TRBJ1-3; v_call: TRBV5-1; clone_size: -; cdr3_aa: CASSLEYFQGASSGNTIYF; cdr3_nt: TGCGCCAGCAGCTTGGAGTATTTCCAGGGGGCTTCTTCTGGAAACACCATATATTTT
d_call: TRBD1; j_call: TRBJ2-7; v_call: TRBV7-9; clone_size: -; cdr3_aa: CASSLGRTGGGSEQYF; cdr3_nt: TGTGCCAGCAGCTTAGGACGGACAGGGGGGGGCTCCGAGCAGTACTTC
d_call: TRBD1; j_call: TRBJ1-1; v_call: TRBV5-1; clone_size: -; cdr3_aa: CASSFGQGLGRSEAFF; cdr3_nt: TGCGCCAGCAGCTTCGGACAGGGCCTAGGGAGATCTGAAGCTTTCTTT
d_call: TRBD2; j_call: TRBJ2-1; v_call: TRBV5-6; clone_size: -; cdr3_aa: CASSSYAGAGGPVQFF; cdr3_nt: TGTGCCAGCAGCAGTTACGCAGGGGCGGGAGGGCCCGTCCAGTTCTTC
d_call: TRBD2; j_call: TRBJ2-1; v_call: TRBV7-8; clone_size: -; cdr3_aa: CASSLGGAGESYNEQFF; cdr3_nt: TGTGCCAGCAGCTTGGGGGGTGCGGGAGAAAGCTACAATGAGCAGTTCTTC
d_call: -; j_call: TRBJ1-2; v_call: TRBV9; clone_size: -; cdr3_aa: CASSETSGTLNYGYTF; cdr3_nt: TGTGCCAGCAGCGAAACTTCCGGGACGCTTAACTATGGCTACACCTTC
d_call: -; j_call: TRBJ2-3; v_call: TRBV18; clone_size: -; cdr3_aa: CASSPGGGSTDTQYF; cdr3_nt: TGTGCCAGCTCACCAGGGGGCGGCAGCACAGATACGCAGTATTTT
d_call: -; j_call: TRBJ1-1; v_call: TRBV7-2; clone_size: -; cdr3_aa: CASSLRQGSTEAFF; cdr3_nt: TGTGCCAGCAGCTTAAGGCAGGGTTCGACTGAAGCTTTCTTT
d_call: -; j_call: TRBJ2-1; v_call: TRBV7-9; clone_size: -; cdr3_aa: CASSSGGRNEQFF; cdr3_nt: TGTGCCAGCAGCTCCGGTGGGCGTAATGAGCAGTTCTTC
d_call: -; j_call: TRBJ2-3; v_call: TRBV7-9; clone_size: -; cdr3_aa: CASSLLKGVPTDTQYF; cdr3_nt: TGTGCCAGCAGCTTACTCAAGGGGGTACCCACAGATACGCAGTATTTT
d_call: TRBD1; j_call: TRBJ1-1; v_call: TRBV5-4; clone_size: -; cdr3_aa: CASSAKQGNDAKEAFF; cdr3_nt: TGTGCCAGCAGCGCTAAACAGGGGAACGACGCCAAGGAAGCTTTCTTT
d_call: -; j_call: TRBJ2-3; v_call: TRBV5-1; clone_size: -; cdr3_aa: CASSWGTDTQYF; cdr3_nt: TGCGCCAGCAGCTGGGGGACAGATACGCAGTATTTT
d_call: -; j_call: TRBJ1-5; v_call: TRBV10-1; clone_size: -; cdr3_aa: CASSVSPDQPQHF; cdr3_nt: TGCGCCAGCAGTGTTAGCCCGGATCAGCCCCAGCATTTT
d_call: -; j_call: TRBJ1-2; v_call: TRBV2; clone_size: -; cdr3_aa: CASSDLNYGYTF; cdr3_nt: TGTGCCAGCAGTGATCTAAACTATGGCTACACCTTC
d_call: -; j_call: TRBJ2-7; v_call: TRBV5-1; clone_size: once; cdr3_aa: CASSLGARSYEQYF; cdr3_nt: TGCGCCAGCAGCTTGGGAGCCAGAAGCTACGAGCAGTACTTC
d_call: -; j_call: TRBJ1-4; v_call: TRBV5-1; clone_size: once; cdr3_aa: CASSPGAPNEKLFF; cdr3_nt: TGCGCCAGCAGCCCCGGGGCACCTAATGAAAAACTGTTTTTT
d_call: TRBD2; j_call: TRBJ2-5; v_call: TRBV2; clone_size: -; cdr3_aa: CASSVLTSGQETQYF; cdr3_nt: TGTGCCAGCAGTGTCCTGACTAGCGGACAAGAGACCCAGTACTTC
d_call: -; j_call: TRBJ2-1; v_call: TRBV6-6; clone_size: -; cdr3_aa: CASSYSTLYNEQFF; cdr3_nt: TGTGCCAGCAGTTACTCGACACTCTACAATGAGCAGTTCTTC
d_call: TRBD2; j_call: TRBJ2-3; v_call: TRBV5-4; clone_size: -; cdr3_aa: CASSSRTSGTDTQYF; cdr3_nt: TGTGCCAGCAGCTCTCGGACTAGCGGCACAGATACGCAGTATTTT
d_call: TRBD2; j_call: TRBJ2-5; v_call: TRBV30; clone_size: -; cdr3_aa: CAWRASGSGETQYF; cdr3_nt: TGTGCCTGGCGTGCTAGCGGGAGCGGGGAGACCCAGTACTTC
d_call: TRBD2; j_call: TRBJ2-1; v_call: TRBV28; clone_size: once; cdr3_aa: CASSLGSFALAGFF; cdr3_nt: TGTGCCAGCAGTTTAGGTTCTTTCGCGCTAGCGGGATTCTTC
d_call: TRBD1; j_call: TRBJ2-1; v_call: TRBV28; clone_size: -; cdr3_aa: CASIGTDNNEQFF; cdr3_nt: TGTGCCAGCATCGGGACAGACAACAATGAGCAGTTCTTC
d_call: TRBD2; j_call: TRBJ2-3; v_call: TRBV9; clone_size: -; cdr3_aa: CASSVVAGDTDTQYF; cdr3_nt: TGTGCCAGCAGCGTAGTAGCGGGAGACACAGATACGCAGTATTTT